Each of the 27 T cell receptor beta chains below was sequenced from the same sample in a study of T cell responses to AZD1222 COVID-19 vaccine (TCRdb year 2021). The intended sense of this specimen's time point label: baseline before first vaccination. Libraries were constructed by the immunoSEQ multiplex PCR assay. Imported from immuneACCESS, the table was reduced by TCRdb to in-frame sequences with V and J called. These copies leave out some clones; in studies compared against another copy, an unresolved V gene accounts for under half, and the cause of the remainder is not known. For this sample the table gives about 150,000 clones, of which about 91% were detected only once. More than 1.4% of the sample is held by the ten biggest clonotypes. Sequences were derived from peripheral blood, sampled on day 0 of AZD1222 vaccination. These receptor sequences come from an adult in good health.

This clone showed up just once. The chain recombines TRBV12-5 with TRBJ1-2; D is uncertain. The CDR3 covers 15 residues. Germline V lookup: CDR1 LGHNT, CDR2 FRNRAP. V dropped 1 base and J dropped 4 bases, with 13 bases sitting between them. In nucleotides, the CDR3 is TGTGCTAGTGGTTTGGCCGTCGGGCCTACCTATGGCTACACCTTC. This sequence encodes CASGLAVGPTYGYTF.

The chain carries TRBV7-2 and TRBJ2-5; possible D gene TRBD2, 5 bases. The V and J ends lost 2 bases and 0 bases respectively, with 7 bases between them. Per the germline V gene, CDR1 is SGHTA and CDR2 is FQGNSA. This CDR3 region has 14 residues. CDR3 protein: CASSLYGDQETQYF. DNA for the CDR3: TGTGCCAGCAGCTTATACGGGGACCAAGAGACCCAGTACTTC.

The J gene is TRBJ2-3, the V gene TRBV6-2 or TRBV6-3; 13 nucleotides align to TRBD2. The CDR3 is made up of 17 amino acids. Trimming cost V 5 bases and J 3 bases; bases outside gene matches: 8. CDR1 MNHEY and CDR2 SVGEGT come from the germline V gene. The DNA of the CDR3 is TGTGCCAGCAGTATCACTAGCGGGGGGGCCGGAACAGATACGCAGTATTTT. Amino acid sequence: CASSITSGGAGTDTQYF.

The CDR3 DNA reads as TGTGCCAGCAGCTTAGCTAGCGGGGGCACAGATACGCAGTATTTT. Translation gives CASSLASGGTDTQYF. This chain links TRBV11-2 with TRBJ2-3; 9 nucleotides agree with TRBD2. The V gene's germline CDR1 is SGHAT and CDR2 FQNNGV. Germline trimming cut 1 base from V and 1 base from J; bases unmatched to any gene: 0. This CDR3 has 15 amino acids.

This clone appeared a few times. The chain carries TRBV6-5 and TRBJ2-4, with a weak D call TRBD1 (6 bases). V was shortened by 4 bases and J by 0 bases, with 13 bases between the two germline ends. Per germline, CDR1 MNHEY and CDR2 SVGAGI. This CDR3 comprises 16 residues. The CDR3 is CASSSNRQAAKNIQYF. CDR3 nucleotide sequence: TGTGCCAGCAGTTCCAACCGACAGGCAGCCAAAAACATTCAGTACTTC.

V usage is TRBV2 and J usage is TRBJ2-2; D remains unclear. Germline CDR1 and CDR2: SNHLY and FYNNEI. This CDR3 region has 14 residues. The ends were cut back, 6 bases at V and 0 bases at J, with 8 bases in the middle. The CDR3 sequence is CASRANANTGELFF. The CDR3 coding sequence is TGTGCCAGCAGAGCCAACGCGAACACCGGGGAGCTGTTTTTT.

V and J are TRBV3-1 (or the pseudogene TRBV3-2) and TRBJ2-5; no clear D. Germline CDR1 is LGHDT and CDR2 is YNNKEL (reference sequence). This CDR3 has 13 amino acids. V lost 1 base, J lost 5 bases, and 8 bases lay in between. CDR3 region: CASSQGPLETQYF. The CDR3 nucleotides read TGTGCCAGCAGCCAAGGCCCCTTGGAGACCCAGTACTTC.

The V call is TRBV19, the J call TRBJ2-7; 9 bases are shared with TRBD1. This CDR3 has 13 residues. Germline CDR1 reads LNHDA; CDR2 reads SQIVND (reference sequence). The trim removed 6 bases at V and 4 bases at J, leaving 4 bases unmatched. CDR3 loop: CASRGTGTYEQYF. Written as DNA, the CDR3 is TGTGCCAGTAGGGGGACAGGGACGTACGAGCAGTACTTC.

V gene TRBV7-2 combines with J gene TRBJ1-4; 9 positions match TRBD1. This CDR3 spans 16 amino acids. The trim removed 1 base at V and 7 bases at J, leaving 7 bases unmatched. Germline V gives CDR1 SGHTA, CDR2 FQGNSA. CDR3 bases: TGTGCCAGCAGCTTAGGCGAACAGGGGGCGTCTGAAAAACTGTTTTTT. It yields the protein CASSLGEQGASEKLFF. Full variable domain (rest looked up from reference TRBV7-2 and TRBJ1-4): GAGVSQSPSNKVTEKGKDVELRCDPISGHTALYWYRQSLGQGLEFLIYFQGNSAPDKSGLPSDRFSAERTGGSVSTLTIQRTQQEDSAVYLCASSLGEQGASEKLFFGSGTQLSVL.

The chain employs TRBV29-1 and TRBJ2-1; possibly TRBD2 for D (5 bases). This CDR3 spans 17 amino acids. Per the germline V gene, CDR1 is SQVTM and CDR2 is ANQGSEA. The V and J ends lost 3 bases and 0 bases respectively, with 18 bases between them. This CDR3 is CSVDWVGGLSSYNEQFF. CDR3 sequence (DNA): TGCAGCGTTGATTGGGTAGGAGGTTTGAGCTCCTACAATGAGCAGTTCTTC.

The V gene is TRBV27, the J gene TRBJ2-5; the D is unclear. V lost 4 bases and J 4 bases, leaving 10 bases between the germline ends. CDR1 and CDR2 from the germline V gene are MNHEY and SMNVEV (reference sequence). This CDR3 has 13 residues. CDR3 sequence: CASSSSLRETQYF. Here the CDR3 DNA reads TGTGCCAGCAGTTCTTCTTTACGAGAGACCCAGTACTTC.

This rearrangement joins TRBV5-6 to TRBJ2-3, with D unresolved. Trimming cost V 0 bases and J 0 bases, with 5 bases left between them. CDR3 length: 14 amino acids. Germline CDR1 and CDR2: SGHDT and YYEEEE. CDR3 sequence: CASSLVRSTDTQYF. CDR3 sequence (DNA): TGTGCCAGCAGCTTGGTGCGGAGCACAGATACGCAGTATTTT.

The V and J genes are TRBV6-1 and TRBJ2-3; TRBD2 is a possible D gene (6 bases). The CDR3 runs to 16 residues. V was shortened by 2 bases and J by 0 bases, with 12 bases between the two germline ends. The germline V gene encodes CDR1 MNHNS and CDR2 SASEGT. CDR3 coding DNA: TGTGCCAGCAGTGAATTGTTGGAGGGTAGCACAGATACGCAGTATTTT. Protein: CASSELLEGSTDTQYF.

V and J are TRBV7-3 and TRBJ2-1; 11 bases match TRBD1. Germline V gene data show CDR1 as SGHTA and CDR2 as FQGTGA. Unmatched junction bases numbered 10, after V lost 5 bases and J lost 4 bases. CDR3 length: 17 amino acids. CDR3 loop: CASSNWTGGVRYNEQFF. The CDR3 region has the DNA TGTGCCAGCAGCAATTGGACAGGGGGCGTTAGGTACAATGAGCAGTTCTTC.

The chain links TRBV6-5 to TRBJ1-5; D gene ambiguous. Germline V gives CDR1 MNHEY, CDR2 SVGAGI. The CDR3 length is 15 residues. V lost 7 bases, J lost 2 bases, and 15 bases lay in between. The CDR3 spells CASTQTLGGNQPQHF. CDR3 coding DNA: TGTGCCAGCACCCAGACTCTCGGGGGCAATCAGCCCCAGCATTTT.

The V call is TRBV11-3, the J call TRBJ1-1, with TRBD1 matching over 10 bases. Germline assignment: CDR1 SGHNT and CDR2 YENEEA. V lost 2 bases to trimming and J lost 5 bases; unmatched junction nucleotides: 5. The CDR3 length is 15 residues. The CDR3 nucleotides read TGTGCCAGCAGCTTAACCGGGACAGGGGAAACTGAAGCTTTCTTT. Protein sequence: CASSLTGTGETEAFF.

The CDR3 coding sequence is TGTGCCAGCTCAGCACTACAGGGGACGGTGGCTGAAGCTTTCTTT. Its translation: CASSALQGTVAEAFF. This chain connects TRBV18 to TRBJ1-1, with TRBD1 matching 7 bases. The germline V gene has CDR1 KGHSH and CDR2 LQKENI. Germline trimming cut 5 bases from V and 6 bases from J; bases unmatched to any gene: 12. The CDR3 has 15 amino acids. The variable domain in full, completed from reference TRBV18 and TRBJ1-1, reads NAGVMQNPRHLVRRRGQEARLRCSPMKGHSHVYWYRQLPEEGLKFMVYLQKENIIDESGMPKERFSAEFPKEGPSILRIQQVVRGDSAAYFCASSALQGTVAEAFFGQGTRLTVV.

The V call is TRBV4-3, the J call TRBJ1-4; D is uncertain. This CDR3 region has 15 residues. Germline CDR1 reads LGHNA; CDR2 reads YSLEER. Between the trimmed V and J ends, which lost 1 base and 8 bases, there was a span of 14 bases. CDR3 DNA sequence: TGCGCCAGCAGCCAAGGAATGGTAATCGAGGAAAAACTGTTTTTT. Residues: CASSQGMVIEEKLFF.

This sequence joins TRBV6-5 and TRBJ1-6; a weak D match, TRBD1 (6 bases). The ends were cut back, 6 bases at V and 4 bases at J, with 13 bases in the middle. Germline V gene lookup returns CDR1 MNHEY and CDR2 SVGAGI. CDR3 length: 15 residues. Written as DNA, the CDR3 is TGTGCCAGCAGCCCCGGGACATCTTATAATTCACCCCTCCACTTT. The encoded protein is CASSPGTSYNSPLHF.

There are a few counts of this clone. CDR3 in amino acids: CASSQDPTGAGGYGYTF. The CDR3 DNA sequence: TGCGCCAGCAGCCAAGACCCGACAGGGGCTGGCGGCTATGGCTACACCTTC. The gene calls are TRBV4-3 and TRBJ1-2, with TRBD1 identical over 8 bases. Trimming cost V 0 bases and J 4 bases; bases outside gene matches: 10. Germline V CDR1 and CDR2: LGHNA, YSLEER. This CDR3 contains 17 residues.

This chain connects TRBV6-5 to TRBJ1-1; D may be TRBD1 (5 bases). The V and J ends lost 6 bases and 6 bases respectively, with 14 bases between them. The germline CDR1 and CDR2 sequences are MNHEY and SVGAGI. This CDR3 is built from 13 residues. The CDR3 DNA is TGTGCCAGCAGGCAACCGGGGGGTGCTGAAGCTTTCTTT. This sequence encodes CASRQPGGAEAFF.

V usage is TRBV16 and J usage is TRBJ1-5; TRBD1 matches at 8 bases. V lost 3 bases, J lost 3 bases, and 7 bases stayed unmatched. Germline CDR1 reads KGHSY; CDR2 reads FQNENV. This CDR3 contains 16 residues. As DNA, the CDR3 is TGTGCCAGCAGCCACGGACAGGGCCTCATCAATCAGCCCCAGCATTTT. It encodes CASSHGQGLINQPQHF.

This clone was found a few times. This chain connects TRBV9 to TRBJ1-3; D unresolved. Germline CDR1 SGDLS, CDR2 YYNGEE. This CDR3 is 14 amino acids long. V dropped 0 bases and J dropped 3 bases, with 7 bases sitting between them. As DNA, the CDR3 is TGTGCCAGCAGCGTAGCTTCAAATGGAAACACCATATATTTT. Protein sequence: CASSVASNGNTIYF. Drawing the rest from reference TRBV9 and TRBJ1-3, the complete variable domain is DSGVTQTPKHLITATGQRVTLRCSPRSGDLSVYWYQQSLDQGLQFLIQYYNGEERAKGNILERFSAQQFPDLHSELNLSSLELGDSALYFCASSVASNGNTIYFGEGSWLTVV.

The J gene is TRBJ1-2, the V gene TRBV4-1, with TRBD1 as a possible D gene (5 bases). The germline V gene has CDR1 MGHRA and CDR2 YSYEKL. The CDR3 has 15 amino acids. Trimming removed 1 base from V and 5 bases from J, with 14 bases in between. CDR3 nucleotide sequence: TGCGCCAGCAGCCAAGGGTCGCCTGAGGGGTATGGCTACACCTTC. Amino acids: CASSQGSPEGYGYTF.

V gene TRBV2 combines with J gene TRBJ1-2; 7 nucleotides line up with TRBD1. With V trimmed by 6 bases and J by 7 bases, 5 bases remained unmatched. Germline-derived CDR1 and CDR2 are SNHLY and FYNNEI. This CDR3 is built from 12 residues. In nucleotides, the CDR3 is TGTGCCAGCAGCACAGGGGATTCTGGCTACACCTTC. Its translation is CASSTGDSGYTF.

The chain has TRBV4-3 and TRBJ2-1, with 9 positions matching TRBD2. The CDR3 loop spans 16 amino acids. The germline CDR1 and CDR2 sequences are LGHNA and YSLEER. V lost 2 bases to trimming and J lost 2 bases; unmatched junction nucleotides: 4. CDR3 sequence: CASSQFSGSPYNEQFF. DNA of the CDR3: TGCGCCAGCAGCCAATTTAGCGGGAGTCCCTACAATGAGCAGTTCTTC.

This clone showed up just once. V usage is TRBV29-1 and J usage is TRBJ1-1; no clear D gene. V was cut by 6 bases and J by 1 base, with 9 bases left in between. Per the germline V gene, CDR1 is SQVTM and CDR2 is ANQGSEA. The CDR3 loop spans 12 amino acids. CDR3 protein: CSVKLQNTEAFF. CDR3 sequence (DNA): TGCAGCGTAAAACTGCAGAACACTGAAGCTTTCTTT.